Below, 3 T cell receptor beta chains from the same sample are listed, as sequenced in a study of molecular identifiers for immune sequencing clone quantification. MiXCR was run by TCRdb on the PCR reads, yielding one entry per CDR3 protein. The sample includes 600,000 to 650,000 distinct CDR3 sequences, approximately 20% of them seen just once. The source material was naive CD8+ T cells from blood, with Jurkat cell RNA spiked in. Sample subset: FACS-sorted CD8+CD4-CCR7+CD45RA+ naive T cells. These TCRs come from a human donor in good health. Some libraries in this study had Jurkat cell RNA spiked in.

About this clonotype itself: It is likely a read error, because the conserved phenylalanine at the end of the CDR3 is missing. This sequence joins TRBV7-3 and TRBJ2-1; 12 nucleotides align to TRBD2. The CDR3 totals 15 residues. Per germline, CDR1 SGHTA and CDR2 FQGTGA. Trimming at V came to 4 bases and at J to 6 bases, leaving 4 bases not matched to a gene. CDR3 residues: CASSSTSGRINEQFL. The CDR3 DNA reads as TGTGCCAGCAGCTCGACTAGCGGGAGAATCAATGAGCAGTTCCTC.

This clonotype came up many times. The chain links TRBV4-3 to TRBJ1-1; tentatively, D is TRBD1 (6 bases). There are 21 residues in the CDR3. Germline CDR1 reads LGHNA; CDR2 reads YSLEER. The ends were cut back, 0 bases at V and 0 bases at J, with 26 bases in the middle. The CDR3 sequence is CASSQDPRVGQTSPMNTEAFF. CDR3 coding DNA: TGCGCCAGCAGCCAAGATCCGAGGGTCGGACAGACCTCTCCAATGAACACTGAAGCTTTCTTT.

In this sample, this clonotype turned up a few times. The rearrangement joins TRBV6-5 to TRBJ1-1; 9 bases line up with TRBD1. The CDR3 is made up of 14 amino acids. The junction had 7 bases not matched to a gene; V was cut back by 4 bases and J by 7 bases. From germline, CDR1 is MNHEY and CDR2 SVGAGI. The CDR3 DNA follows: TGTGCCAGCAGTTTAGGACAGGGGATAAATGAAGCTTTCTTT. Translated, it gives CASSLGQGINEAFF.